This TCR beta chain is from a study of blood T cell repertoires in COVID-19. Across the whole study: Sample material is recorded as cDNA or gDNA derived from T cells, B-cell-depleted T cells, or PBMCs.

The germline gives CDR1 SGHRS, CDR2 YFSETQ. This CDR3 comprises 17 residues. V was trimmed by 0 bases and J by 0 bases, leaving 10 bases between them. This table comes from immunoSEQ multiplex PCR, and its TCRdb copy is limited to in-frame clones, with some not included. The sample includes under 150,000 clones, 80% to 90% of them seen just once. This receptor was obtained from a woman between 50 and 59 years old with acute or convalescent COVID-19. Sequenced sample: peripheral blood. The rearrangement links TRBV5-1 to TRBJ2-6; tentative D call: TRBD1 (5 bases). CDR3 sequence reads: CASSLGGRVSGANVLTF. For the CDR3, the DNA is TGCGCCAGCAGCTTGGGGGGCAGGGTCTCTGGGGCCAACGTCCTGACTTTC.